This entry lists 5 T cell receptor beta chains sequenced from one sample in a study of PD-1 blockade in classical Hodgkin lymphoma. After autologous stem cell transplantation all patients relapsed, and prior brentuximab vedotin exposure differed between cohorts. PBMCs were thawed, and CD8+ T cells were then isolated from them by magnetic negative selection. Measured with immunoSEQ multiplex PCR; TCRdb has only the in-frame clones, and not every one. The sample shows 1,400 or so clones, over 70% of them seen only once. Sequencing used CD8+ T cells from blood, obtained at baseline. The receptors originated from a human donor with classical Hodgkin lymphoma.

V gene TRBV7-6 combines with J gene TRBJ2-3; 9 positions agree with TRBD1. The germline V gene has CDR1 SGHVS and CDR2 FNYEAQ. The length of the CDR3 is 15 residues. The trim removed 5 bases at V and 4 bases at J, leaving 7 bases unmatched. The CDR3 reads CASSPRDRVADTQYF. The CDR3 coding sequence is TGTGCCAGCAGCCCCCGGGACAGGGTCGCAGATACGCAGTATTTT.

This clone is large (0.1 to 1%) by share. This chain connects TRBV5-1 to TRBJ1-1; D remains ambiguous. Germline V CDR1 and CDR2: SGHRS, YFSETQ. This CDR3 has 15 amino acids. Trimming took 1 base from V and 3 from J, leaving 13 bases between them. This CDR3 reads CASSLLNQPDTEAFF. CDR3 nucleotide sequence: TGCGCCAGCAGCTTGCTTAATCAGCCAGACACTGAAGCTTTCTTT.

This clone is labeled as large (0.1 to 1%). The gene calls are TRBV28 and TRBJ1-5, with TRBD1 matching over 7 bases. With 6 bases clipped from V and 4 bases from J, the junction kept 12 bases outside the gene matches. CDR1 is MDHEN and CDR2 is SYDVKM in the germline V gene. The CDR3 length is 16 residues. CDR3 protein: CASSIDRVGRNQPQHF. DNA for the CDR3: TGTGCCAGCAGCATCGACAGGGTAGGAAGGAATCAGCCCCAGCATTTT.

The CDR3 here is CASSEGTSGLYEQYF. Written as DNA, the CDR3 is TGTGCCAGCAGTGAAGGGACTAGCGGATTATACGAGCAGTACTTC. This chain connects TRBV6-1 to TRBJ2-5; 10 bases fit TRBD2. The J call may be mistaken, given a closer DNA end match to TRBJ2-7. CDR1 MNHNS and CDR2 SASEGT come from the germline V gene. The CDR3 sequence is 15 residues long.

J is TRBJ2-1 and V is TRBV10-3; 11 nucleotides line up with TRBD1. Germline CDR1 is ENHRY and CDR2 is SYGVKD. The ends lost 2 bases at V and 6 bases at J; junction bases unmatched: 15. The CDR3 loop spans 19 amino acids. The CDR3 sequence is CAISEPNFLGTGGSNEQFF. CDR3 in DNA: TGTGCCATCAGTGAGCCGAACTTTCTCGGGACAGGGGGATCCAATGAGCAGTTCTTC.